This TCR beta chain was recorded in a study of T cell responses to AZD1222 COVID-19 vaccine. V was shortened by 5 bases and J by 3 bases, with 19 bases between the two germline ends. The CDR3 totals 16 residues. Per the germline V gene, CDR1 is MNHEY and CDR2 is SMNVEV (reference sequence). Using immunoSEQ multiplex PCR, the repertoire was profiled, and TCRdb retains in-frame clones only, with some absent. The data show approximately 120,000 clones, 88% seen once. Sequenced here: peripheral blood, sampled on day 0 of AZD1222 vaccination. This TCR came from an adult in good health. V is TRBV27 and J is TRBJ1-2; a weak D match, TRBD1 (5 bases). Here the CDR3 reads CASSILPSGGHYGYTF. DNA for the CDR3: TGTGCCAGCAGTATTCTCCCTTCCGGGGGTCACTATGGCTACACCTTC.